This TCR beta chain was sequenced in a study of post-analysis software for immune sequencing data. The CDR3 runs to 12 residues. V lost 2 bases and J 7 bases, leaving 6 bases between the germline ends. cDNA libraries for TCR beta contained unique molecular identifiers. Some 500,000 cDNA molecules were obtained from around 1 to 10 million T cells. A single record per CDR3 protein comes from TCRdb applying MiXCR to the PCR reads. The sample records approximately 150,000 distinct CDR3 sequences, 30% being singletons. This clonotype was counted ten times or more. The antigen remains unidentified. Study-level results: Normalized Chao1 diversity was significantly reduced in patients versus controls. Those samples that were prepared in the same batch co-clustered strongly by F measure. Comparison of patients with controls showed a handful of TRBV segments more frequent in patients, TRBV5-6, TRBV5-1 and TRBV20-1 among them.

The clonotype comes from a girl between 5 and 17 years old with multiple sclerosis. Sequenced input: blood. The genes are TRBV12-3 or TRBV12-4 and TRBJ2-1; D remains ambiguous. This CDR3 reads CASSLWVNEQFF. CDR3 DNA: TGTGCCAGCAGTTTATGGGTGAATGAGCAGTTCTTC.